The 8 T cell receptor beta chains presented below share a single source sample, sequenced in a study of Ad26.COV2.S vaccination and SARS-CoV-2 variants. Method: immunoSEQ multiplex PCR; TCRdb's copy keeps in-frame clones and lacks some. Among 300,000 to 350,000 clones, about 85% were seen once, and the ten largest hold around 6.6%. Treatment given: roughly 20 received Ad26.COV2.S at low or high dose, single or two shots; about five received placebo; per-sample allocation not given. Collection of the samples took place on day 63 after the first injection of vaccine or placebo. The starting material was peripheral blood, obtained in a trial of Ad26.COV2.S vaccine versus placebo. These receptors were taken from a person between 18 and 59 years old who received the Ad26.COV2.S COVID-19 vaccine or a placebo.

The chain links TRBV7-8 to TRBJ2-1, with D perhaps matching TRBD1 (5 bases). CDR1 and CDR2 (germline): SGHVS, FQNEAQ. V lost 2 bases to trimming and J lost 7 bases, with 18 bases between them. The CDR3 loop spans 16 amino acids. CDR3 sequence reads: CASSLRLEGVSNEQFF. Written as DNA, the CDR3 is TGTGCCAGCAGCTTAAGGCTAGAAGGGGTTAGTAATGAGCAGTTCTTC. Supplemented by reference TRBV7-8 and TRBJ2-1, the full variable domain reads GAGVSQSPRYKVAKRGQDVALRCDPISGHVSLFWYQQALGQGPEFLTYFQNEAQLDKSGLPSDRFFAERPEGSVSTLKIQRTQQEDSAVYLCASSLRLEGVSNEQFFGPGTRLTVL.

The rearrangement uses TRBV4-1 and TRBJ2-3; TRBD2 matches 8 bases. Unmatched junction bases numbered 0, after V lost 0 bases and J lost 1 base. The germline gives CDR1 MGHRA, CDR2 YSYEKL. This CDR3 has 15 amino acids. CDR3 DNA: TGCGCCAGCAGCCAAGAGACTAGCGGCACAGATACGCAGTATTTT. Amino acid sequence: CASSQETSGTDTQYF.

The rearrangement joins TRBV19 to TRBJ2-2; 7 bases line up with TRBD2. The J segment lost 2 bases and the V segment lost 1 base, leaving 7 bases of the junction unmatched. Germline CDR1 is LNHDA and CDR2 is SQIVND (reference sequence). There are 17 residues in the CDR3. CDR3 amino acids: CASSIVIGRVNTGELFF. The CDR3 DNA reads TGTGCCAGTAGTATAGTTATAGGGAGGGTCAACACCGGGGAGCTGTTTTTT.

V is TRBV5-6 and J is TRBJ2-1, with TRBD1 matching over 9 bases. Trimming took 1 base from V and 4 from J; bases not matched to a gene: 15. This CDR3 spans 19 amino acids. Germline V lookup: CDR1 SGHDT, CDR2 YYEEEE. The CDR3 reads CASSLSRVTGGYRYNEQFF. The CDR3 region has the DNA TGTGCCAGCAGCTTGTCTAGAGTGACAGGGGGGTATAGATACAATGAGCAGTTCTTC.

The rearrangement links TRBV3-1 (or the pseudogene TRBV3-2) to TRBJ1-4; D not resolved. Germline CDR1 reads LGHDT; CDR2 reads YNNKEL (reference sequence). Trimming stripped 4 bases from V and 11 bases from J, with 8 bases between. The length of the CDR3 is 11 residues. CDR3 protein: CASSLLEKLFF. The DNA of the CDR3 is TGTGCCAGCAGCCTCCTAGAGAAACTGTTTTTT.

The chain uses TRBV7-3 and TRBJ1-6; a weak D match, TRBD1 (6 bases). V was trimmed by 3 bases and J by 6 bases, leaving 9 bases between them. Germline lookup yields CDR1 SGHTA and CDR2 FQGTGA. The CDR3 length is 14 residues. The CDR3 sequence: CASSFTGPNSPLHF. CDR3 DNA: TGTGCCAGCAGCTTTACAGGGCCTAATTCACCCCTCCACTTT.

This chain links TRBV11-2 with TRBJ2-3; D remains unclear. The V end was cut by 5 bases, the J end by 6 bases, with 9 bases between. This CDR3 comprises 12 residues. Germline V gene data show CDR1 as SGHAT and CDR2 as FQNNGV. As DNA, the CDR3 is TGTGCCAGCAGCGCCGGAACGGATACGCAGTATTTT. It is translated as CASSAGTDTQYF.

This clone was found once. This sequence joins TRBV27 and TRBJ2-1; 10 bases map to TRBD2. Trimming at V came to 2 bases and at J to 6 bases, leaving 10 bases not matched to a gene. The CDR3 consists of 17 residues. Germline loops: CDR1 MNHEY, CDR2 SMNVEV (reference sequence). CDR3 sequence reads: CASSLKLAGRLFNEQFF. CDR3 sequence (DNA): TGTGCCAGCAGTTTAAAACTAGCGGGAAGGCTTTTCAATGAGCAGTTCTTC.